This is a list of T cell receptor beta chains from one sample in a study of OX40 agonist ivuxolimab in advanced cancers. The repertoire was sequenced with immunoSEQ multiplex PCR; TCRdb's copy has only in-frame clones and lacks some. Counted here are more than 35,000 clones, around four fifths occurring once; the ten biggest clones make up 15%. Sequenced here: CD4+ or CD8+ T cells sorted from blood, sampled in a trial of the OX40 agonist ivuxolimab. These receptor sequences come from an adult with an advanced solid tumor such as melanoma, head and neck, liver or kidney cancer. CDR3s include the opening cysteine and the closing phenylalanine or tryptophan. D genes are given only for firm matches. A row's size may be missing; if present it is once, few, many or a size class.

TRBV7-6,-,many,TRBJ2-5,TGTGCCAGCAGCTTATACCCTGGCGAGACCCAGTACTTC,CASSLYPGETQYF
TRBV19,-,-,TRBJ1-5,TGTGCCAGTAGTAAGTATGGGGCGAGCAATCAGCCCCAGCATTTT,CASSKYGASNQPQHF
TRBV28,-,-,TRBJ1-1,TGTGCCAGCAGATATGCACAGGGCGGGAACACTGAAGCTTTCTTT,CASRYAQGGNTEAFF
TRBV6-1,TRBD2,once,TRBJ2-7,TGTGCCAGCAGTGGGGGACTAGCGGGTACCTACGAGCAGTACTTC,CASSGGLAGTYEQYF
TRBV6-8,-,-,TRBJ1-1,TGTGCCAGCAGTTATGGGGGTGAAGCTTTCTTT,CASSYGGEAFF
TRBV27,TRBD2,-,TRBJ2-3,TGTGCCAGCACCGGCGGGGGGAGCACAGATACGCAGTATTTT,CASTGGGSTDTQYF
TRBV29-1,TRBD2,few,TRBJ2-1,TGCAGCGAGCGGGAGGGGTACAATGAGCAGTTCTTC,CSEREGYNEQFF
TRBV5-1,TRBD1,-,TRBJ2-7,TGCGCCAGCAGCTTGACAGGGGGCTACGAGCAGTACTTC,CASSLTGGYEQYF
TRBV10-2,TRBD2,-,TRBJ2-1,TGCGCCGTCATTGGGAGGGAGGACGGGGAGCAGTTCTTC,CAVIGREDGEQFF
TRBV5-4,-,-,TRBJ2-7,TGTGCCAGCAGCCCCGACGGGGGTTCCCCCTACGAGCAGTACTTC,CASSPDGGSPYEQYF
TRBV6-5,-,-,TRBJ1-1,TGTGCCAGCAGCCGATCCTACGGGAACACTGAAGCTTTCTTT,CASSRSYGNTEAFF
TRBV27,TRBD2,-,TRBJ2-2,TGTGCCAGCAGTGCACGGACTAGCCTTAACACCGGGGAGCTGTTTTTT,CASSARTSLNTGELFF
TRBV6-1,-,-,TRBJ1-2,TGTGCCAGCCTAAGCCTGAACTATGGCTACACCTTC,CASLSLNYGYTF
TRBV19,-,-,TRBJ1-5,TGTGCCAGTAGTGGCCAGACAGGATATAGCAATCAGCCCCAGCATTTT,CASSGQTGYSNQPQHF
TRBV18,TRBD2,-,TRBJ2-7,TGTGCCAGCTCACCCGGGGCTAGCGGGGTCTACGAGCAGTACTTC,CASSPGASGVYEQYF
TRBV30,-,few,TRBJ2-1,TGTGCCTGGAGTCCTTTACCGAGTGTTAGCTCCTACAATGAGCAGTTCTTC,CAWSPLPSVSSYNEQFF
TRBV7-9,-,-,TRBJ2-3,TGTGCCAGCAGCTTAATTGGCACTAGCACAGATACGCAGTATTTT,CASSLIGTSTDTQYF
TRBV7-3,-,-,TRBJ2-3,TGTGCCAGCAGCTCGACAGGTGGTTCCACAGATACGCAGTATTTT,CASSSTGGSTDTQYF
TRBV7-9,-,-,TRBJ2-1,TGTGCCAGCAGCTTGCTACGGGGGACTTCCTACAATGAGCAGTTCTTC,CASSLLRGTSYNEQFF
TRBV21-1,-,-,TRBJ2-7,TGTGCCAGCAGCAAAGCCAAGGTTCGGGAAGTGAGGGTTCGCGGGACCTCCTACGAGCAGTACTTC,CASSKAKVREVRVRGTSYEQYF
TRBV6-5,-,-,TRBJ2-5,TGTGCCAGCAGTTACTCGACGGGCCGTCCTGGGGAGACCCAGTACTTC,CASSYSTGRPGETQYF
TRBV5-6,-,-,TRBJ2-1,TGTGCCAGCAGCTTGGACGCTGAGCAGTTCTTC,CASSLDAEQFF
TRBV7-6,TRBD1,-,TRBJ2-7,TGTGCCAGCAGCTCTACAGGGGGCCGGTACCTCTCCTACGAGCAGTACTTC,CASSSTGGRYLSYEQYF
TRBV11-2,-,-,TRBJ2-5,TGTGCCAGCAGCTTAGTCCCTCCCGGAGGTGAGACCCAGTACTTC,CASSLVPPGGETQYF
TRBV27,TRBD2,-,TRBJ2-1,TGTGCCAGCAGTTCCTCAGCGGGGGCCAATGAGCAGTTCTTC,CASSSSAGANEQFF
TRBV15,-,-,TRBJ2-4,TGTGCCACCAGCAGAGATCGGGTAGCCAAAAACATTCAGTACTTC,CATSRDRVAKNIQYF
TRBV4-3,-,-,TRBJ1-2,TGCGCCAGCAGCCAAGATTGGGCGGGGGTCTATGGCTACACCTTC,CASSQDWAGVYGYTF
TRBV20-1,-,-,TRBJ1-2,TGCAGTGCCTCGAGATGGGGGGGCTACACCTTC,CSASRWGGYTF
TRBV27,TRBD2,-,TRBJ2-1,TGTGCCAGCAGTATGTGGACTAGCGGGGGGGAGGTTGAGCAGTTCTTC,CASSMWTSGGEVEQFF
TRBV27,TRBD1,-,TRBJ2-7,TGTGCCAGCAGTGGGGGACAGGGGGGCCCCTACGAGCAGTACTTC,CASSGGQGGPYEQYF
TRBV28,-,few,TRBJ2-3,TGTGCCAGCAGTCCCCGCTACGGGGCTAGCACAGATACGCAGTATTTT,CASSPRYGASTDTQYF
TRBV4-3,TRBD1,-,TRBJ2-7,TGCGCCAGCAGCCAAGAGGGGTCGGGACAGGGTACCTACGAGCAGTACTTC,CASSQEGSGQGTYEQYF
TRBV6-6,TRBD2,-,TRBJ2-5,TGTGCCAGCAGTGCGACTAGCGGATACCAAGAGACCCAGTACTTC,CASSATSGYQETQYF
TRBV15,TRBD1,-,TRBJ1-5,TGTGCCACCAGCAGTGACAGGGGCGCCAATCAGCCCCAGCATTTT,CATSSDRGANQPQHF
TRBV28,-,once,TRBJ1-1,TGTGCCAGCAGCCCGAACTCGATGGACACTGAAGCTTTCTTT,CASSPNSMDTEAFF
TRBV18,-,-,TRBJ2-2,TGTGCCAGCTCGCCGACGGTTAACACCGGGGAGCTGTTTTTT,CASSPTVNTGELFF
TRBV6-6,-,-,TRBJ2-1,TGTGCCAGCAGTTCAGATGAGCAGTTCTTC,CASSSDEQFF
TRBV5-1,TRBD2,-,TRBJ2-3,TGCGCCAGCAGCCCCGGGACTAGCGGAGCTAGCACAGATACGCAGTATTTT,CASSPGTSGASTDTQYF
TRBV6-5,TRBD1,-,TRBJ2-5,TGTGCCAGCAGTCTGACAGGGGGCGGGGAGACCCAGTACTTC,CASSLTGGGETQYF
TRBV27,-,-,TRBJ2-5,TGTGCCAGCAGTACCTTCGAGGGGGGGGCAGGAGAGACCCAGTACTTC,CASSTFEGGAGETQYF
TRBV7-9,-,-,TRBJ2-1,TGTGCCAGCAGCAGGGTTTACAATGAGCAGTTCTTC,CASSRVYNEQFF
TRBV6-5,-,-,TRBJ2-1,TGTGCCAGCAGTTACTTGAACAGGGAGAATGAGCAGTTCTTC,CASSYLNRENEQFF
TRBV7-9,TRBD1,-,TRBJ2-3,TGTGCCAGCAGCCTTACAGGGGGCACAGATACGCAGTATTTT,CASSLTGGTDTQYF
TRBV6-6,-,-,TRBJ2-3,TGTGCCAGCAGTCCCGAGGGGGGCCCAGTCACAGATACGCAGTATTTT,CASSPEGGPVTDTQYF
TRBV5-6,-,-,TRBJ2-7,TGTGCCAGCAGCTTCGGACGTGCCTACGAGCAGTACTTC,CASSFGRAYEQYF